Listed here are 4 T cell receptor beta chains from one sample, sequenced in a study of blood T cell repertoires in COVID-19 (dated by TCRdb to about 2020). Library prep was done by the immunoSEQ multiplex PCR assay. TCRdb holds this immuneACCESS table with in-frame rearrangements only. Some clones are missing; in checked studies, unresolved V genes explain under half, and the rest has no known cause. Across this sample there are 30,000 to 45,000 clones, with roughly 86% seen only once. In total, the top ten clones hold approximately 7.2% of the sample. The material sequenced was peripheral blood. Source of these receptors: a human donor in a cohort sampled during active COVID-19.

The chain couples TRBV6-5 to TRBJ1-1, with 9 bases fitting TRBD1. The length of the CDR3 is 14 residues. Germline CDR1 reads MNHEY; CDR2 reads SVGAGI. V dropped 5 bases and J dropped 1; count of bases not matched to a gene: 2. The CDR3 DNA follows: TGTGCCAGCAGTACGGGACAGGGGAACACTGAAGCTTTCTTT. Translation: CASSTGQGNTEAFF.

The chain is built from TRBV9 and TRBJ1-1, with D perhaps TRBD1 (5 bases). Germline CDR1 and CDR2: SGDLS and YYNGEE. The V end was cut by 3 bases, the J end by 4 bases, with 16 bases between. CDR3 length equals 15 residues. The DNA of the CDR3 is TGTGCCAGCAGCGCCGGGGGACCTTGGGGCACTGAAGCTTTCTTT. Its translation: CASSAGGPWGTEAFF. The full variable domain, in which reference TRBV9 and TRBJ1-1 provide the parts outside the CDR3, is DSGVTQTPKHLITATGQRVTLRCSPRSGDLSVYWYQQSLDQGLQFLIQYYNGEERAKGNILERFSAQQFPDLHSELNLSSLELGDSALYFCASSAGGPWGTEAFFGQGTRLTVV.

V is TRBV27 and J is TRBJ2-1; 7 bases map to TRBD2. J gave up 4 bases and V 0 bases, and 12 bases lay outside the gene matches. This CDR3 contains 18 residues. Germline CDR1 reads MNHEY; CDR2 reads SMNVEV (reference sequence). The CDR3 DNA follows: TGTGCCAGCAGTTTATCTGGGTACCTAGCGGCGAGATACAATGAGCAGTTCTTC. Its translation: CASSLSGYLAARYNEQFF.

The chain joins TRBV20-1 to TRBJ1-5; unclear D gene. Trimming took 0 bases from V and 13 from J, leaving 10 bases between them. There are 11 residues in the CDR3. Germline assignment: CDR1 DFQATT and CDR2 SNEGSKA (reference sequence). The CDR3 DNA sequence: TGCAGTGCTAGAGACGGGTCGTCTCAGCATTTT. Translated, it gives CSARDGSSQHF.